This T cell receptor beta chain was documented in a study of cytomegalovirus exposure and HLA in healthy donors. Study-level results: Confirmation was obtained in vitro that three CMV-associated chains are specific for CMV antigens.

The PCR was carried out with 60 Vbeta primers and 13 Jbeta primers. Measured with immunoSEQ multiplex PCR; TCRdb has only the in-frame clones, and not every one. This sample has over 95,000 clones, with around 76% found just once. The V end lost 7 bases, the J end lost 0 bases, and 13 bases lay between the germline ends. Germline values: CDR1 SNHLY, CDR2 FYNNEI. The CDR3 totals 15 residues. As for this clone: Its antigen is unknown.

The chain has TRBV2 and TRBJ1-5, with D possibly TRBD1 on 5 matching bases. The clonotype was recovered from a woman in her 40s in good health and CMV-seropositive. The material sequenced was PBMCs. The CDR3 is CASKGWGGSNQPQHF. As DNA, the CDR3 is TGTGCCAGCAAGGGGTGGGGGGGTAGCAATCAGCCCCAGCATTTT.